This passage covers 5 T cell receptor beta chains from one sample sequenced in a study of shared clonotypes between healthy human individuals (TCRdb year 2020). The receptor library was made with the immunoSEQ multiplex PCR assay. Held by TCRdb, this immuneACCESS table contains in-frame sequences only and omits some clones. Under half of the omission traces to an unresolved V gene where checked; the cause of the rest is unknown. This sample has 150,000 to 200,000 clones in its table, and approximately 95% of those were observed once. About 0.07% of the sample is taken by the ten largest. Sequenced input: naive CD4+ T cells sorted from blood. This specimen's cell subset or site label, per the study, means: CD45RA+ positively selected. These receptors came from a woman in her 30s in good health.

The chain has TRBV28 and TRBJ1-1, with D uncertain. The germline V and J ends were trimmed by 7 bases and 2 bases, with 11 bases remaining between them. The CDR3 totals 13 residues. The germline CDR1 and CDR2 sequences are MDHEN and SYDVKM. CDR3 nucleotides: TGTGCCAGCATTAATCAGGATAACACTGAAGCTTTCTTT. As protein: CASINQDNTEAFF.

This chain uses TRBV27 with TRBJ1-1; 7 bases are shared with TRBD1. With 0 bases clipped from V and 0 bases from J, the junction kept 4 bases outside the gene matches. The CDR3 contains 16 residues. The germline CDR1 and CDR2 sequences are MNHEY and SMNVEV (reference sequence). CDR3 residues: CASSLSRTGVNTEAFF. The CDR3 DNA is TGTGCCAGCAGTTTATCACGGACAGGAGTGAACACTGAAGCTTTCTTT.

The chain joins TRBV5-1 to TRBJ2-1; TRBD2 matches 8 bases. The CDR3 length is 17 residues. Trimming cost V 1 base and J 2 bases; bases outside gene matches: 8. Looked up from germline, CDR1 is SGHRS and CDR2 is YFSETQ. The DNA for the CDR3 is TGCGCCAGCAGCTTGACAGCCGGGACTAGGCCCTACAATGAGCAGTTCTTC. Translated: CASSLTAGTRPYNEQFF.

This clone has only one observation. The chain recombines TRBV18 with TRBJ2-5; D remains unclear. The CDR3 loop spans 14 amino acids. V lost 3 bases to trimming and J lost 5 bases, with 13 bases between them. CDR1 and CDR2 from the germline V gene are KGHSH and LQKENI. For the CDR3, the DNA is TGTGCCAGCTCACCCCCGGCGTTCGTGGAGACCCAGTACTTC. As protein: CASSPPAFVETQYF.

The chain uses TRBV5-1 and TRBJ1-2; D ambiguous. The CDR3 has 13 amino acids. V lost 7 bases and J 1 base, leaving 11 bases between the germline ends. Germline V CDR1 and CDR2: SGHRS, YFSETQ. The CDR3 sequence is CASGATFNYGYTF. DNA for the CDR3: TGCGCCAGCGGAGCGACATTTAACTATGGCTACACCTTC.